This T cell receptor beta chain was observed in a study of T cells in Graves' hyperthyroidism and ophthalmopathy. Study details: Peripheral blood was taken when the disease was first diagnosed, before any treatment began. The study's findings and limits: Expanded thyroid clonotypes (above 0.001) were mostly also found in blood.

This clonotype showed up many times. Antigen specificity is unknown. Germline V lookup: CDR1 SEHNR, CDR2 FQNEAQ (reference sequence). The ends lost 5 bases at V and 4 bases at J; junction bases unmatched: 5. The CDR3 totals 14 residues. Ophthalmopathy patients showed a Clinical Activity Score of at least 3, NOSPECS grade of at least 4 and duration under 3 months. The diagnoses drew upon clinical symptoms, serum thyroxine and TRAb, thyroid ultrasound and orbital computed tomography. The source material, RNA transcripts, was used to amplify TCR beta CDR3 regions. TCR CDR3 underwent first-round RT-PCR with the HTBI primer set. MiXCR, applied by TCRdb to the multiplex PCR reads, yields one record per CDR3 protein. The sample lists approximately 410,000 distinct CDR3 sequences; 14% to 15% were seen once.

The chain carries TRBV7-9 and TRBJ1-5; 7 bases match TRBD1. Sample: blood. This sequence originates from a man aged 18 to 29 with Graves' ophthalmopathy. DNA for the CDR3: TGTGCCAGCAGCCACGGACAGGATAATCAGCCCCAGCATTTT. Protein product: CASSHGQDNQPQHF. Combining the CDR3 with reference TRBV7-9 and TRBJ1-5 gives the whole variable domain DTGVSQNPRHKITKRGQNVTFRCDPISEHNRLYWYRQTLGQGPEFLTYFQNEAQLEKSRLLSDRFSAERPKGSFSTLEIQRTEQGDSAMYLCASSHGQDNQPQHFGDGTRLSIL.